Presented here are 13 T cell receptor beta chains from one specimen sequenced in a study of cytomegalovirus exposure and HLA in healthy donors (dated by TCRdb to between 2016 and 2019). The method was the immunoSEQ multiplex PCR assay. For the multiplex PCR, a mixture combining 60 forward primers for TCR Vbeta segments and 13 reverse primers for TCR Jbeta segments was used. As stored in TCRdb, this immuneACCESS dataset retains in-frame rearrangements with V and J assigned. A fraction of the clones does not appear; measured against another copy, unresolved V genes explain less than half of the discrepancy, and the remainder lacks a known reason. The sample yields some 98,000 clones; approximately 78% were counted once. The top ten clonotypes cover approximately 1.3% of the sample. Sample: PBMCs. These receptors all stem from a man aged 35-49 years in good health and CMV-seronegative.

V and J are TRBV5-1 and TRBJ1-1, with 8 bases matching TRBD1. The CDR3 has 15 residues. Losses at the gene ends were 0 bases for V and 4 bases for J; bases not matched to a gene: 5. Germline V lookup: CDR1 SGHRS, CDR2 YFSETQ. CDR3 bases: TGCGCCAGCAGCTTGGAGTCAGGGGGCTTCACTGAAGCTTTCTTT. It yields the protein CASSLESGGFTEAFF.

This clone was seen a handful of times. This chain's CDR3 is CASSPLAGFEQYF. CDR3 nucleotides: TGTGCCAGCAGTCCCCTAGCGGGGTTTGAGCAGTACTTC. J is TRBJ2-7 and V is TRBV28; 9 bases line up with TRBD2. From germline, CDR1 is MDHEN and CDR2 SYDVKM. The CDR3 totals 13 residues. The V and J ends lost 5 bases and 7 bases, in that order; junction bases with no gene match: 6.

The gene calls are TRBV18 and TRBJ1-3, with D maybe TRBD1 (6 bases). The CDR3 is 15 amino acids. The germline gives CDR1 KGHSH, CDR2 LQKENI. V was shortened by 3 bases and J by 1 base, with 10 bases between the two germline ends. This CDR3 is CASSPYRDSGNTIYF. CDR3 sequence (DNA): TGTGCCAGCTCACCTTACAGGGATTCTGGAAACACCATATATTTT. The full variable domain, its missing parts supplied by reference TRBV18 and TRBJ1-3, is NAGVMQNPRHLVRRRGQEARLRCSPMKGHSHVYWYRQLPEEGLKFMVYLQKENIIDESGMPKERFSAEFPKEGPSILRIQQVVRGDSAAYFCASSPYRDSGNTIYFGEGSWLTVV.

This chain uses TRBV18 with TRBJ2-3; D possibly corresponds to TRBD2 (5 bases). Germline V lookup: CDR1 KGHSH, CDR2 LQKENI. The CDR3 has 12 amino acids. V was pared by 4 bases and J by 7 bases, with 9 bases between. The CDR3 sequence: CASSREGYTQYF. The CDR3, as DNA: TGTGCCAGCTCACGAGAGGGATATACGCAGTATTTT.

The V call is TRBV28, the J call TRBJ2-7, with D hard to call. The CDR3 covers 11 residues. Looked up from germline, CDR1 is MDHEN and CDR2 is SYDVKM. V lost 6 bases and J 1 base, leaving 4 bases between the germline ends. The CDR3 reads CASSSSYEQYF. The DNA of the CDR3 is TGTGCCAGCAGCTCGTCCTACGAGCAGTACTTC.

V is TRBV10-1 and J is TRBJ2-3; a weak D match, TRBD1 (5 bases). V was clipped by 3 bases and J by 0 bases, with 19 bases between them. CDR1 is WNHNN and CDR2 is SYGVQD in the germline V gene (reference sequence). CDR3 length: 18 amino acids. The CDR3 nucleotides read TGCGCCAGCAGTGATGAAGGGGCCCCTTGGAAGAGCACAGATACGCAGTATTTT. Encoded protein: CASSDEGAPWKSTDTQYF.

As regards this clone: Compared with germline, one end of the junction differs, possibly owing to a read error. The chain combines TRBV7-9 with TRBJ2-3, with no clear D. This CDR3 contains 12 residues. The V gene's germline CDR1 is SEHNR and CDR2 FQNEAQ (reference sequence). CDR3 in amino acids: CSSSLGADTQYF. In DNA, the CDR3 is TGTTCCAGCAGCTTAGGAGCAGATACGCAGTATTTT.

This rearrangement joins TRBV19 to TRBJ2-5; 13 nucleotides agree with TRBD2. J lost 4 bases, V lost 8 bases, and 1 base had no gene match. The CDR3 length is 13 residues. From germline, CDR1 is LNHDA and CDR2 SQIVND (reference sequence). As DNA, the CDR3 is TGTGCCAGTGGGACTAGCGGGGCAGAGACCCAGTACTTC. This encodes CASGTSGAETQYF.

The J gene is TRBJ1-1, the V gene TRBV7-9; D uncertain. The CDR3 runs 13 residues. CDR1 and CDR2 from the germline V gene are SEHNR and FQNEAQ (reference sequence). With 4 bases removed from V and 5 bases from J, the gap between germline ends came to 11 bases. CDR3 nucleotides: TGTGCCAGCAGCTCAGAGGGCGGGACTGAAGCTTTCTTT. It encodes CASSSEGGTEAFF.

Written as DNA, the CDR3 is TGTGCCATCAGTGAGTCGGGACAGGGGGAGACCCAGTACTTC. Translating it yields CAISESGQGETQYF. The rearrangement links TRBV10-3 to TRBJ2-5; TRBD1 agrees at 10 bases. CDR1 ENHRY and CDR2 SYGVKD come from the germline V gene. V shed 0 bases, J shed 5 bases, and the junction held 0 bases outside the gene matches. The CDR3 covers 14 residues.

This chain connects TRBV7-9 to TRBJ1-2, with 8 nucleotides matching TRBD1. The CDR3 covers 14 residues. After removal of 5 bases from V and 8 bases from J, the junction contained 10 bases not matched to a gene. Germline V CDR1 and CDR2: SEHNR, FQNEAQ (reference sequence). CDR3 bases: TGTGCCAGCAGCCTTTCGCAGGGGGCGCAGGGCTACACCTTC. Amino acids: CASSLSQGAQGYTF.

The chain joins TRBV9 to TRBJ1-1; D is possibly TRBD1 (6 bases). Per the germline V gene, CDR1 is SGDLS and CDR2 is YYNGEE. Trimming removed 3 bases at V and 0 bases at J, with 15 bases between. The CDR3 consists of 16 residues. CDR3 sequence: CASSAGGYRVNTEAFF. CDR3 DNA: TGTGCCAGCAGCGCGGGGGGGTACAGGGTGAACACTGAAGCTTTCTTT.

The chain employs TRBV6-5 and TRBJ1-6; D uncertain. Germline assignment: CDR1 MNHEY and CDR2 SVGAGI. The CDR3 consists of 16 residues. Trimming left V 2 bases short and J 0 bases short, with 8 bases between. The CDR3 region is CASSYRGSSYNSPLHF. The CDR3 region has the DNA TGTGCCAGCAGTTACCGGGGTAGCTCCTATAATTCACCCCTCCACTTT.